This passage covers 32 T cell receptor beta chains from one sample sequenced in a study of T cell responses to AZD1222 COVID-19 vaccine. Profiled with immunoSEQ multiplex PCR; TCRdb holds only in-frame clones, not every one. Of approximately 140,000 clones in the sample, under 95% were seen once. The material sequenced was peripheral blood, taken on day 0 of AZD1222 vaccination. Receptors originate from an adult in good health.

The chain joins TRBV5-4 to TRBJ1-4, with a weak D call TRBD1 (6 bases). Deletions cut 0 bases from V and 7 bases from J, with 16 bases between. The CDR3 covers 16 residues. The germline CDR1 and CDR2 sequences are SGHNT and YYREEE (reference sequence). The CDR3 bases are TGTGCCAGCAGCTTGGATGGCAGGGGCGGAGGTGAAAAACTGTTTTTT. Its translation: CASSLDGRGGGEKLFF.

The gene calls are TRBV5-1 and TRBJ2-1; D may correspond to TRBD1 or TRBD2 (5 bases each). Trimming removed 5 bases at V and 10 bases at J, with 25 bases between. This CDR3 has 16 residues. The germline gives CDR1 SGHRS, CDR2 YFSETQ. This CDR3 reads CASSPGTTSGGDEQFF. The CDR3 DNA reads TGCGCCAGCAGTCCCGGGACCACGTCTGGTGGAGACGAGCAGTTCTTC.

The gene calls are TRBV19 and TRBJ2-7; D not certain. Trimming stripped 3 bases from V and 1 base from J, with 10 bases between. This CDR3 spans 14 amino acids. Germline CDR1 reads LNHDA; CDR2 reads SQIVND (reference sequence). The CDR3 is CASSIKEDSYEQYF. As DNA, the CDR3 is TGTGCCAGTAGTATTAAAGAGGATTCCTACGAGCAGTACTTC.

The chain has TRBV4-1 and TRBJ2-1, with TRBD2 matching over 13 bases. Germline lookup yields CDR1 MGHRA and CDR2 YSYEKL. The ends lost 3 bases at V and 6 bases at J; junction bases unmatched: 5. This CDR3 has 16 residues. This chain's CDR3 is CASSQALAGGFNEQFF. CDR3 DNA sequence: TGCGCCAGCAGCCAGGCACTAGCGGGAGGGTTCAATGAGCAGTTCTTC.

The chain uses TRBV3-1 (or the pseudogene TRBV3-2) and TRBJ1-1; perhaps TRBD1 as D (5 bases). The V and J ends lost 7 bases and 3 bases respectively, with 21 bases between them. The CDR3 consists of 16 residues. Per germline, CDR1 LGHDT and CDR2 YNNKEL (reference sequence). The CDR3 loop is CASIGRAEFRDTEAFF. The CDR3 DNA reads TGTGCCAGCATCGGCAGGGCTGAGTTCCGGGACACTGAAGCTTTCTTT.

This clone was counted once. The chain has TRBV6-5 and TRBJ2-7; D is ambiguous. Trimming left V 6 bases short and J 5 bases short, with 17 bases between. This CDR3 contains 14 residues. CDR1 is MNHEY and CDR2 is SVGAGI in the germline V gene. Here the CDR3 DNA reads TGTGCCAGCAGACACCCCATGTGGGTAGACGAGCAGTACTTC. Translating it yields CASRHPMWVDEQYF.

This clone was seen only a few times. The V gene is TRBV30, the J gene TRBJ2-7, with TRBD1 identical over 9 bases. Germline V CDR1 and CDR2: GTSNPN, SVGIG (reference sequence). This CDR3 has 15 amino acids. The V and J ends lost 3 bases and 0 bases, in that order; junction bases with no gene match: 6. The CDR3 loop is CAWRRGQGLSYEQYF. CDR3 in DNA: TGTGCCTGGAGAAGGGGACAGGGACTCTCCTACGAGCAGTACTTC.

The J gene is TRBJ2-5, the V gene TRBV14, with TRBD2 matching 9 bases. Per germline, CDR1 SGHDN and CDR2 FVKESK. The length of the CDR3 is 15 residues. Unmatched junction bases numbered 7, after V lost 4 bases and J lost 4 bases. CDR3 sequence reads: CASSLTSGNRETQYF. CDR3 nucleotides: TGTGCCAGCAGCCTGACTAGCGGAAATAGAGAGACCCAGTACTTC.

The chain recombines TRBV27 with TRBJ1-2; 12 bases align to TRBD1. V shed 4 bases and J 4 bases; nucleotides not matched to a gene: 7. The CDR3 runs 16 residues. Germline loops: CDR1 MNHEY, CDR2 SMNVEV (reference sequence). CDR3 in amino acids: CASSSGTGGGGYGYTF. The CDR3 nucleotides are TGTGCCAGCAGTTCCGGGACAGGGGGCGGAGGCTATGGCTACACCTTC.

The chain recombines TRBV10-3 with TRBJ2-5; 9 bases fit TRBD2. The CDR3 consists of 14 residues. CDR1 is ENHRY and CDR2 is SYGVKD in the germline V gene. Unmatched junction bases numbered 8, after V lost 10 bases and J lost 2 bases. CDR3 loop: CATLAGYEQETQYF. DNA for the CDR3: TGTGCCACTCTAGCGGGATACGAGCAAGAGACCCAGTACTTC.

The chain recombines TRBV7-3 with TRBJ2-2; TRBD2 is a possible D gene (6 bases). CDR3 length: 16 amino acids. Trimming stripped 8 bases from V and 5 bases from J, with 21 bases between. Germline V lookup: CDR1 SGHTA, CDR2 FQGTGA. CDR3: CASGRETGDRTGELFF. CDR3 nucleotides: TGTGCCAGCGGACGGGAAACGGGAGATCGGACCGGGGAGCTGTTTTTT.

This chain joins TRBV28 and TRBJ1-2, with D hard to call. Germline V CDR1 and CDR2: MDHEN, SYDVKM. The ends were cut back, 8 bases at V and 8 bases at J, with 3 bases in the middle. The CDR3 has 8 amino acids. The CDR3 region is CASGGYTF. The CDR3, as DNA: TGTGCCAGCGGGGGCTACACCTTC.

CDR3 region: CASSPRSSQETQYF. The CDR3 nucleotides are TGTGCCAGCAGCCCGCGGTCATCGCAAGAGACCCAGTACTTC. The chain combines TRBV6-2 or TRBV6-3 with TRBJ2-5; D ambiguous. The length of the CDR3 is 14 residues. In germline, CDR1 is MNHEY, CDR2 SVGEGT. Deletions cut 6 bases from V and 2 bases from J, with 13 bases between.

CDR3 in DNA: TGTGCCAGCAGCTTAGGTGTACAGGCCTACGAGCAGTACTTC. Amino acids: CASSLGVQAYEQYF. This rearrangement joins TRBV11-2 to TRBJ2-7; a possible D gene is TRBD1 (5 bases). Germline V gene lookup returns CDR1 SGHAT and CDR2 FQNNGV. The CDR3 is made up of 14 amino acids. V dropped 1 base and J dropped 2 bases, with 9 bases sitting between them.

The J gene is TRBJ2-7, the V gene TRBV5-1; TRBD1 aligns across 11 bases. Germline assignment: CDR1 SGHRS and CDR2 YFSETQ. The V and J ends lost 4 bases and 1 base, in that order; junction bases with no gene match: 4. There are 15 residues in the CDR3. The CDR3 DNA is TGCGCCAGCAGCATCGGACAGGGGGCTTCCTACGAGCAGTACTTC. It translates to CASSIGQGASYEQYF.

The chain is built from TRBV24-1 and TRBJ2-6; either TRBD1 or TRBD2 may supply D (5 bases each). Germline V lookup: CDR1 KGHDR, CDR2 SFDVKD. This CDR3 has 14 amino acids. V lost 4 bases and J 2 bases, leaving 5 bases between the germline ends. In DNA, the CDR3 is TGTGCCACCAGTGAGGGGGCTGGGGCCAACGTCCTGACTTTC. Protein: CATSEGAGANVLTF.

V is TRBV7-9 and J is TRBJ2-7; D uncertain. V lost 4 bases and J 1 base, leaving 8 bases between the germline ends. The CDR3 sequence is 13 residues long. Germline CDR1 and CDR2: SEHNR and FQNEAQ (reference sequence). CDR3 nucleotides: TGTGCCAGCAGCTCCCACTCTTCCTACGAGCAGTACTTC. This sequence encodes CASSSHSSYEQYF.

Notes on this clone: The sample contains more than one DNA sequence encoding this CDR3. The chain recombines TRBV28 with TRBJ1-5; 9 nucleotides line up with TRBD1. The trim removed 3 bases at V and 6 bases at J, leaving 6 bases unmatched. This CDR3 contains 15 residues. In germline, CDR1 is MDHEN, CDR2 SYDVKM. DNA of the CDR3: TGTGCCAGCAGTTTGGGACAGGGCTTTCGTCAGCCCCAGCATTTT. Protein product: CASSLGQGFRQPQHF.

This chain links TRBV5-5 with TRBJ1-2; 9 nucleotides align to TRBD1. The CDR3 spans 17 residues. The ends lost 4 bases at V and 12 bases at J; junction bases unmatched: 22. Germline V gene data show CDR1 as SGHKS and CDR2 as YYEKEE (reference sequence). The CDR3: CASSHLRPGTGPSKNTF. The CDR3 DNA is TGTGCCAGCAGCCATTTAAGGCCCGGGACAGGGCCCTCCAAAAACACCTTC.

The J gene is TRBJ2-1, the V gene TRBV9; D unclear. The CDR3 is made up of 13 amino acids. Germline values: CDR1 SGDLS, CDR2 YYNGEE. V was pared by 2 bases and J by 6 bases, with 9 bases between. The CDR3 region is CASSVRSGNEQFF. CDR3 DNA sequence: TGTGCCAGCAGCGTTCGATCCGGCAATGAGCAGTTCTTC.

CDR3: CASSSGGGNNEKLFF. The CDR3 coding sequence is TGTGCCAGCAGTTCGGGCGGTGGAAATAATGAAAAACTGTTTTTT. The J gene is TRBJ1-4, the V gene TRBV6-2 or TRBV6-3, with no clear D. CDR3 size: 15 residues. Trimming took 4 bases from V and 4 from J, leaving 13 bases between them. Per germline, CDR1 MNHEY and CDR2 SVGEGT.

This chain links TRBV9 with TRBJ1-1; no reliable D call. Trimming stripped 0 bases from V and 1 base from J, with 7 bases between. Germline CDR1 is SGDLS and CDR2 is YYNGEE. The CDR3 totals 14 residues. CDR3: CASSVVIGNTEAFF. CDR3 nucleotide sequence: TGTGCCAGCAGCGTAGTTATCGGGAACACTGAAGCTTTCTTT.

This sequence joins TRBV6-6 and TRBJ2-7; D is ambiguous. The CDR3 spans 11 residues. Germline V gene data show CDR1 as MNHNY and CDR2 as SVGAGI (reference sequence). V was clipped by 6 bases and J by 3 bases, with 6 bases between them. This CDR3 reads CASRVSYEQYF. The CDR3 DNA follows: TGTGCCAGCAGAGTTAGCTACGAGCAGTACTTC.

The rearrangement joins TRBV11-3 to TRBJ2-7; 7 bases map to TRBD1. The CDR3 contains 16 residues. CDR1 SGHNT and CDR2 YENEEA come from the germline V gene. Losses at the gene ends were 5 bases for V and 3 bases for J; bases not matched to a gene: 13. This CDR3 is CASSPGHRGERYEQYF. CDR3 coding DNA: TGTGCCAGCAGCCCCGGGCACAGGGGAGAACGCTACGAGCAGTACTTC.

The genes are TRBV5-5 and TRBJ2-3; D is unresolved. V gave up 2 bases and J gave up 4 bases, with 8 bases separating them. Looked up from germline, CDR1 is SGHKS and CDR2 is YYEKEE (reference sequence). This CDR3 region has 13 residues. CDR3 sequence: CASSFLAADTQYF. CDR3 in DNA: TGTGCCAGCAGCTTTCTGGCCGCAGATACGCAGTATTTT.

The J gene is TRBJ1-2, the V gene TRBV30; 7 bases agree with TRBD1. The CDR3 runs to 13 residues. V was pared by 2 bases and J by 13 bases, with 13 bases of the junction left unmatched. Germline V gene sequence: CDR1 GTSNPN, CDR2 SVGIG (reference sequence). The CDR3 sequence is CAWSPGQPLPPTF. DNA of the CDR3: TGTGCCTGGAGTCCGGGACAGCCTCTCCCTCCCACCTTC.

The CDR3 DNA reads TGTGCCTGGAGTGTACTGGCATTGGGTGAAGCTTTCTTT. This translates into CAWSVLALGEAFF. The rearrangement joins TRBV30 to TRBJ1-1; D uncertain. The CDR3 covers 13 residues. Trimming stripped 0 bases from V and 7 bases from J, with 12 bases between. Germline V gene sequence: CDR1 GTSNPN, CDR2 SVGIG (reference sequence).

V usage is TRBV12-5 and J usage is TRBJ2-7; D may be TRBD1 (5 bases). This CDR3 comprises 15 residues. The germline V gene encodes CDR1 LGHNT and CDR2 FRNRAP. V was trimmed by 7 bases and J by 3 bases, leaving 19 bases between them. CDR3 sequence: CASAQGPGGVYEQYF. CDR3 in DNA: TGTGCTAGTGCCCAGGGCCCCGGTGGCGTCTACGAGCAGTACTTC.

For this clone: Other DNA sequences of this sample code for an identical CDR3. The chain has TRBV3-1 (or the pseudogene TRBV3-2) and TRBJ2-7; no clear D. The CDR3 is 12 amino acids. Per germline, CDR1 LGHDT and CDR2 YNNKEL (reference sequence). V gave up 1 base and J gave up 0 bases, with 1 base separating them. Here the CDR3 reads CASSQVSYEQYF. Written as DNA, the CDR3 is TGTGCCAGCAGCCAAGTCTCCTACGAGCAGTACTTC.

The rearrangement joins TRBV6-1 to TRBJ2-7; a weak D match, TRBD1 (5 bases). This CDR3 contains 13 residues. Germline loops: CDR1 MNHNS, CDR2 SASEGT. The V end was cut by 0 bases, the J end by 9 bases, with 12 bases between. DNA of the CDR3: TGTGCCAGCAGTGAAGCGAGCGATAGGGGGCAGTACTTC. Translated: CASSEASDRGQYF.

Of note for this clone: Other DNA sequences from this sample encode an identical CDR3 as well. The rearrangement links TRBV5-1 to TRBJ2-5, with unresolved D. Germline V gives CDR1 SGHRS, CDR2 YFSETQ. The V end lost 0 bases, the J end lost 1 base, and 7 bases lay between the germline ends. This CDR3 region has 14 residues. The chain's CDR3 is CASSLGGFQETQYF. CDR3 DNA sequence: TGCGCCAGCAGCTTGGGTGGATTCCAAGAGACCCAGTACTTC.

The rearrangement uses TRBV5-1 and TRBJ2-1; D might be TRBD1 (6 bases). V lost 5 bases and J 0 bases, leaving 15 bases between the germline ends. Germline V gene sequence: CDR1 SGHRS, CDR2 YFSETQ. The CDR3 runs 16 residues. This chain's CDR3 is CASSSQGSRSYNEQFF. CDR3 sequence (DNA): TGCGCCAGCAGTTCTCAGGGGTCCCGCTCCTACAATGAGCAGTTCTTC.